This TCR beta chain was identified in a study of T-cell memory formation after mild COVID-19. Study as a whole: TCR clusters largely stayed donor specific.

Looked up from germline, CDR1 is SGHNT and CDR2 is YYREEE (reference sequence). V gave up 5 bases and J gave up 0 bases, with 12 bases separating them. The CDR3 sequence is 14 residues long. It was 5'RACE with constant-segment primers that produced the TCR alpha and TCR beta cDNA libraries, which carried sample barcodes and UMIs. Via MiXCR, TCRdb re-called the 5' RACE reads, giving one row per CDR3 protein. This table holds around 200,000 distinct CDR3 sequences, about a fifth found once. Details on this clonotype: Its antigen is still unknown.

General study results and limits: That cross-reactive memory joined was suggested by some responding clones appearing in pre-infection memory. Chiefly within CM and EM were the contracting CD4+ clones; CD8+ ones were within EMRA.

The genes are TRBV5-4 and TRBJ2-7, with D perhaps given as TRBD1 or TRBD2 (5 bases each). The clonotype originates from a man aged 18 to 35 who had mild COVID-19 (a few samples of this study predate the infection). Cell type and time point are not known. What was sequenced was PBMCs or a T cell subset sorted from them (not recorded which). CDR3 region: CASRSDGTSYEQYV. As DNA, the CDR3 is TGTGCCAGCAGGTCGGACGGGACCTCCTACGAGCAGTACGTC.